One sample yielded the 7 T cell receptor beta chains listed below, sequenced in a study of vaccination and CD4 T cells after COVID-19. An Oncomine TCR Beta short-read assay was used to sequence the DNA from cultured CD4+ T cells. One entry per CDR3 protein results from TCRdb running MiXCR on the PCR reads. There are about 13,000 distinct CDR3 sequences in the sample; around 26% occur only once, and around 8% lies in the top ten. Treatment defined: approximately nine-day PBMC culture with coronavirus spike peptide pools or control peptides (ViraFEST assay). These TCRs are of unknown antigen specificity. What was sequenced was CD4+ T cells from blood, cultured in vitro. All receptors come from a human donor who had recovered from COVID-19.

The chain carries TRBV11-2 and TRBJ1-5; a weak D match, TRBD1 (5 bases). Germline V lookup: CDR1 SGHAT, CDR2 FQNNGV. The CDR3 is 13 amino acids. Between the trimmed V and J ends, which lost 4 bases and 6 bases, there was a span of 10 bases. The CDR3 sequence is CASSWGGGQPQHF. For the CDR3, the DNA is TGTGCCAGCAGCTGGGGGGGAGGTCAGCCCCAGCATTTT. The full variable domain, completed using reference TRBV11-2 and TRBJ1-5, is EAGVAQSPRYKIIEKRQSVAFWCNPISGHATLYWYQQILGQGPKLLIQFQNNGVVDDSQLPKDRFSAERLKGVDSTLKIQPAKLEDSAVYLCASSWGGGQPQHFGDGTRLSIL.

The chain couples TRBV7-2 to TRBJ1-2; 8 nucleotides line up with TRBD1. This CDR3 contains 15 residues. The ends lost 0 bases at V and 4 bases at J; junction bases unmatched: 4. Germline lookup yields CDR1 SGHTA and CDR2 FQGNSA. The CDR3 DNA reads as TGTGCCAGCAGCTTAGCGGGAGGACAGGGCTATGGCTACACCTTC. Protein sequence: CASSLAGGQGYGYTF.

About this clonotype itself: The junction and the germline gene differ at one end; a read error may be behind it. The chain is built from TRBV19 and TRBJ2-1, with D unresolved. CDR1 LNHDA and CDR2 SQIVND come from the germline V gene (reference sequence). The CDR3 contains 14 residues. CDR3 DNA sequence: TGTGCCAGTAGTATGGCCGGCATCTCTGATGAACAGTTCTTC. Protein: CASSMAGISDEQFF.

The CDR3 sequence: CASSPHRDDEQYF. DNA for the CDR3: TGTGCCAGCTCGCCTCACAGGGACGACGAGCAGTACTTC. The rearrangement joins TRBV18 to TRBJ2-7; possible D gene TRBD1, 6 bases. Germline V gene data show CDR1 as KGHSH and CDR2 as LQKENI. This CDR3 is 13 amino acids long. Trimming cost V 6 bases and J 5 bases, with 14 bases left between them. The full variable domain, rest sourced from reference TRBV18 and TRBJ2-7, is NAGVMQNPRHLVRRRGQEARLRCSPMKGHSHVYWYRQLPEEGLKFMVYLQKENIIDESGMPKERFSAEFPKEGPSILRIQQVVRGDSAAYFCASSPHRDDEQYFGPGTRLTVT.

The rearrangement links TRBV5-6 to TRBJ1-1; possibly TRBD1 for D (5 bases). Trimming pared 2 bases from V and 4 bases from J, leaving 12 bases between. This CDR3 is 14 amino acids long. Germline loops: CDR1 SGHDT, CDR2 YYEEEE. CDR3 region: CASSFGGTSTEAFF. Here the CDR3 DNA reads TGTGCCAGCAGCTTTGGGGGAACAAGCACTGAAGCTTTCTTT. Drawing the rest from reference TRBV5-6 and TRBJ1-1, the complete variable domain is DAGVTQSPTHLIKTRGQQVTLRCSPKSGHDTVSWYQQALGQGPQFIFQYYEEEERQRGNFPDRFSGHQFPNYSSELNVNALLLGDSALYLCASSFGGTSTEAFFGQGTRLTVV.

The chain is built from TRBV20-1 and TRBJ2-5; perhaps D is TRBD1 or TRBD2 (5 bases each). The CDR3 sequence is 13 residues long. The V end was cut by 5 bases, the J end by 1 base, with 11 bases between. Per germline, CDR1 DFQATT and CDR2 SNEGSKA (reference sequence). The CDR3 coding sequence is TGCAGTGCTTCTCCGGGGCTCCAAGAGACCCAGTACTTC. Its protein product is CSASPGLQETQYF.

This clonotype has a handful of counts. V gene TRBV27 combines with J gene TRBJ1-5, with TRBD1 matching 9 bases. The CDR3 extends over 15 amino acids. Germline V CDR1 and CDR2: MNHEY, SMNVEV (reference sequence). With V trimmed by 4 bases and J by 1 base, 2 bases remained unmatched. CDR3 in DNA: TGTGCCAGCAGTTCCGGGACAGGGAGCAATCAGCCCCAGCATTTT. This encodes CASSSGTGSNQPQHF.